A selection of T cell receptor beta chains follows, all from one sample in a study of beta chain features in type 1 diabetes. The repertoire was sequenced with immunoSEQ multiplex PCR; TCRdb's copy has only in-frame clones and lacks some. The sample includes roughly 500,000 clones, roughly 31% of them seen just once. The specimen was naive CD4+ T cells from blood. The receptors derive from a young man in good health. Each CDR3 is given with its conserved first and last residue. The D gene is left open where the match is weak. Clone sizes are given selectively: once, few, many, or a class where the clone is expanded.

>TRBJ1-5|.|.|12|TRBV6-6
TGTGCCAGCAGCAGGGTGGGGCAGCCCCAGCATTTT
CASSRVGQPQHF
>TRBJ2-1|.|TRBD2|19|TRBV11-2
TGTGCCAGCAGCTTAGATGACCCTTACCAGGGAGGGTATTACAATGAGCAGTTCTTC
CASSLDDPYQGGYYNEQFF
>TRBJ2-7|.|.|14|TRBV25-1
TGTGCCAGCAGTGTCCCGGGGACCCCCTACGAGCAGTACTTC
CASSVPGTPYEQYF
>TRBJ2-3|few|TRBD2|14|TRBV4-3
TGCGCCAGCAGCCCCGGACTAGCCACAGATACGCAGTATTTT
CASSPGLATDTQYF
>TRBJ2-1|.|.|11|TRBV29-1
TGCAGCGTTGCCGGGAACAATGAGCAGTTCTTC
CSVAGNNEQFF
>TRBJ2-5|.|.|13|TRBV6-5
TGTGCCAGCAGTGCGACTCGGCAAGAGACCCAGTACTTC
CASSATRQETQYF
>TRBJ2-7|.|TRBD1|16|TRBV5-6
TGTGCCAGCAGCTTGGATGCGGGGACAGGTCTCTACGAGCAGTACTTC
CASSLDAGTGLYEQYF
>TRBJ2-7|few|.|12|TRBV7-9
TGTGCCAGCAGCTTAGAGTGGAACGAGCAGTACTTC
CASSLEWNEQYF
>TRBJ2-7|.|TRBD2|11|TRBV20-1
TGCAGTGCTAGAGCAGGGCGGGAGAATTCCTTC
CSARAGRENSF
>TRBJ2-7|once|.|15|TRBV27
TGTGCCAGCAGTTCCGGAGTCACGGGGGCCTACGAGCAGTACTTC
CASSSGVTGAYEQYF
>TRBJ2-7|.|.|12|TRBV6-1
TGTGCCAGCAGGACGGACACCTACGAGCAGTACTTC
CASRTDTYEQYF
>TRBJ1-1|.|.|14|TRBV29-1
TGCAGCGTTGAATCCGAGGACCGGAACACTGAAGCTTTCTTT
CSVESEDRNTEAFF
>TRBJ2-2|few|.|14|TRBV25-1
TGTGCCAGCAGTGGACAGATGAACACCGGGGAGCTGTTTTTT
CASSGQMNTGELFF
>TRBJ2-1|few|TRBD2|17|TRBV4-1
TGCGCCAGCAGCCAAGATGGTAGACTAGCGGCTTACAATGAGCAGTTCTTC
CASSQDGRLAAYNEQFF
>TRBJ2-3|.|.|16|TRBV19
TGTGCCAGTAATCCCCGGACAGCGGGCAACACAGATACGCAGTATTTT
CASNPRTAGNTDTQYF
>TRBJ2-1|few|.|14|TRBV30
TGTGCCTGGACCCGACCCCCAGGCGGGAATGAGCAGTTCTTC
CAWTRPPGGNEQFF
>TRBJ2-1|.|.|13|TRBV11-2
TGTGCCAGCAGCTTCAGCGGCTACAATGAGCAGTTCTTC
CASSFSGYNEQFF
>TRBJ2-7|few|TRBD1|15|TRBV4-2
TGTGCCAGCAGCCAAAAACAGGGGGCCGGGTACGAGCAGTACTTC
CASSQKQGAGYEQYF
>TRBJ2-5|.|.|14|TRBV7-9
TGTGCCAGCAGCTTACGGGGATTGGGAGAGACCCGGTACTTC
CASSLRGLGETRYF
>TRBJ1-2|.|.|14|TRBV2
TGTGCCAGCAGTGAAGCAACAGGCCGGTATGGCTACACCTTC
CASSEATGRYGYTF
>TRBJ2-1|few|.|11|TRBV7-2
TGTGCCAGCAGCGTAATTACTGAGCAGTTCTTC
CASSVITEQFF
>TRBJ2-4|few|.|14|TRBV19
TGTGCCAGTAGTATAGCAGGAGCCAAAAACATTCAGTACTTC
CASSIAGAKNIQYF
>TRBJ1-4|.|TRBD1|14|TRBV7-9
TGTGCCAGCAGCCGGGACAGGGGGAATGAAAAACTGTTTTTT
CASSRDRGNEKLFF
>TRBJ2-3|.|.|15|TRBV5-4
TGTGCCAGCAGCTTGGTTGGCGCGAAGGCAGATACGCAGTATTTT
CASSLVGAKADTQYF
>TRBJ2-7|.|.|10|TRBV20-1
TGCAGTGCGACCTCCTACGAGCAGTACTTC
CSATSYEQYF
>TRBJ1-1|.|.|13|TRBV29-1
TGCAGCGTCGCCCGTCGGGAGAACACTGAAGCTTTCTTT
CSVARRENTEAFF
>TRBJ2-5|.|.|12|TRBV28
TGTGCCAGCAGTTTAATCAGGGAGACCCAGTACTTC
CASSLIRETQYF
>TRBJ2-1|.|TRBD2|18|TRBV7-2
TGTGCCAGCAGCTTAGGAAGACTAGCGGCCAACTCCTACAATGAGCAGTTCTTC
CASSLGRLAANSYNEQFF
>TRBJ2-3|few|.|16|TRBV11-2
TGTGCCAGCAGCGCCCAGGGGCCCGCTTTCGGAGATACGCAGTATTTT
CASSAQGPAFGDTQYF
>TRBJ2-1|.|.|11|TRBV20-1
TGCAGTGCTAGGAGGAATAATGAGCAGTTCTTC
CSARRNNEQFF
>TRBJ2-1|.|TRBD2|15|TRBV9
TGTGCCAGCAGCGTAGCGGGAGGGGTGTACAATGAGCAGTTCTTC
CASSVAGGVYNEQFF
>TRBJ2-1|few|.|15|TRBV30
TGTGCCTGGAGTAGGAGGTCAGGAACCTACAATGAGCAGTTCTTC
CAWSRRSGTYNEQFF
>TRBJ1-5|.|.|13|TRBV30
TGTGCCTGGACCGGCCGTGGGAGTCAGCCCCAGCATTTT
CAWTGRGSQPQHF
>TRBJ2-7|few|.|11|TRBV11-2
TGTGCCAGCAGCTTGACCTACGAGCAGTACTTC
CASSLTYEQYF
>TRBJ2-1|.|.|14|TRBV28
TGTGCCAGCAGCATTCAGATGCTAGCCCATGAGCAGTTCTTC
CASSIQMLAHEQFF
>TRBJ2-3|.|TRBD2|16|TRBV7-2
TGTGCCAGCAGCTTAGAGCTAGCGGGAGGGTCAGATACGCAGTATTTT
CASSLELAGGSDTQYF
>TRBJ2-2|.|TRBD2|16|TRBV30
TGTGCCTGGAGTGAGGGACTAGCGGGAACTGGCGGGGAGCTGTTTTTT
CAWSEGLAGTGGELFF
>TRBJ2-3|few|.|15|TRBV29-1
TGCAGCGTGTCGGCCCTTCCGGGCGTCACAGATACGCAGTATTTT
CSVSALPGVTDTQYF
>TRBJ2-7|few|.|16|TRBV10-3
TGTGCCATCAGTGAGTCGCTATACAGGGACTCCTACGAGCAGTACTTC
CAISESLYRDSYEQYF
>TRBJ1-5|few|TRBD1|13|TRBV2
TGTGCCAGCAGGGGACAGAAAAATCAGCCCCAGCATTTT
CASRGQKNQPQHF
>TRBJ2-1|.|TRBD1|11|TRBV29-1
TGCAGCGGATACGGACAGGGGGAGCAGTTCTTC
CSGYGQGEQFF
>TRBJ2-1|.|.|14|TRBV29-1
TGCAGCGTGGACAGTCCGCGCTCCTACAATGAGCAGTTCTTC
CSVDSPRSYNEQFF
>TRBJ2-7|.|.|13|TRBV27
TGTGCCAGCAGTTTTAGGTTAGGAAACGAGCAGTACTTC
CASSFRLGNEQYF
>TRBJ2-3|.|.|11|TRBV10-3
TGTGCCATCATGTTGGCAGATACGCAGTATTTT
CAIMLADTQYF
>TRBJ2-7|.|.|13|TRBV29-1
TGCAGCGGTGAGGACCCGAGAGGGGACGAGCAGTACTTC
CSGEDPRGDEQYF
>TRBJ2-2|.|.|17|TRBV30
TGTGCCTGGAGTGTTGGGGGAACGGGACACCGATCCGGGGAGCTGTTTTTT
CAWSVGGTGHRSGELFF
>TRBJ2-5|.|.|16|TRBV9
TGTGCCAGCAGCGTAGGGGTTGGGCAGGGTCAAGAGACCCAGTACTTC
CASSVGVGQGQETQYF
>TRBJ2-2|.|.|13|TRBV2
TGTGCCAGCAGTGTCATTAACACCGGGGAGCTGTTTTTT
CASSVINTGELFF
>TRBJ2-3|few|.|12|TRBV9
TGTGCCAGCAGCCAAAGCACAGATACGCAGTATTTT
CASSQSTDTQYF
>TRBJ2-5|few|TRBD1|15|TRBV15
TGTGCCACCAGCAGACCGGACAGGGGAAAAGAGACCCAGTACTTC
CATSRPDRGKETQYF
>TRBJ2-7|.|.|14|TRBV29-1
TGCAGCGTTAAACAGCTGGTAACGTCCTACGAGCAGTACTTC
CSVKQLVTSYEQYF
>TRBJ1-5|few|.|13|TRBV30
TGTGCCTGCGAAGGGGGGCCCGGTCAGCCCCAGCATTTT
CACEGGPGQPQHF
>TRBJ2-1|.|.|15|TRBV7-9
TGTGCCAGCAGCTTAGACAGGGCCGCGATGCATGAGCAGTTCTTC
CASSLDRAAMHEQFF
>TRBJ2-5|few|.|14|TRBV5-1
TGCGCCAGCAGCCTAAAATCTAACCCGGAGACCCAGTACTTC
CASSLKSNPETQYF
>TRBJ2-5|few|.|12|TRBV5-1
TGCGCCAGCAGCCTGGACCGGGAGACCCAGTACTTC
CASSLDRETQYF